These 8 T cell receptor beta chains were sequenced from one sample in a study of shared T cell receptors in the human thymus. Data came from immunoSEQ multiplex PCR; TCRdb stores just in-frame clones and leaves some out. Of approximately 490,000 clones listed, 70% to 80% are singletons. The sample was also reused in another study, on human thymus T cells.

Sequencing was done on a sample of thymocytes. The receptors shown here come from a boy under two years old with a congenital heart defect.

J is TRBJ2-5 and V is TRBV2; maybe TRBD2 (6 bases). This CDR3 has 12 residues. Germline CDR1 is SNHLY and CDR2 is FYNNEI. V lost 8 bases and J lost 4, with 11 bases in between. The CDR3 loop is CASAGPRETQYF. CDR3 DNA: TGTGCCAGCGCGGGACCGAGAGAGACCCAGTACTTC.

The chain recombines TRBV11-3 with TRBJ2-7, with a possible D match to TRBD2 (5 bases). There are 14 residues in the CDR3. The germline gives CDR1 SGHNT, CDR2 YENEEA. V dropped 5 bases and J dropped 3 bases, with 14 bases sitting between them. The CDR3 reads CASSLRRLFYEQYF. In nucleotides, the CDR3 is TGTGCCAGCAGCCTTAGGAGGTTGTTCTACGAGCAGTACTTC.

The CDR3 region is CASSPGQWGYEQYF. CDR3 bases: TGTGCCAGCAGCCCGGGACAGTGGGGCTACGAGCAGTACTTC. V and J are TRBV6-5 and TRBJ2-7; 7 bases align to TRBD1. Germline CDR1 reads MNHEY; CDR2 reads SVGAGI. This CDR3 is 14 amino acids long. The ends lost 6 bases at V and 3 bases at J; junction bases unmatched: 8.

The J gene is TRBJ1-4, the V gene TRBV6-4; 10 bases are shared with TRBD1. The length of the CDR3 is 13 residues. Germline V gene lookup returns CDR1 MRHNA and CDR2 SNTAGT. Germline trimming cut 5 bases from V and 8 bases from J; bases unmatched to any gene: 2. CDR3 sequence (DNA): TGTGCCAGCAGTCGGGACAGGGGCGAAAAACTGTTTTTT. The encoded protein is CASSRDRGEKLFF.

This clone showed up just a few times. J is TRBJ2-7 and V is TRBV5-1; D might be TRBD1 (6 bases). Trimming shortened V by 0 bases and J by 0 bases, and 16 bases separated the two germline ends. The CDR3 covers 17 residues. Germline V CDR1 and CDR2: SGHRS, YFSETQ. The CDR3 sequence: CASSLASGDTYSYEQYF. The DNA of the CDR3 is TGCGCCAGCAGCTTGGCGTCAGGGGACACATACTCCTACGAGCAGTACTTC.

The DNA for the CDR3 is TGTGCCATCAGTAGGGGGACTAGCGGGAGACCAGAGCAGTTCTTC. It yields the protein CAISRGTSGRPEQFF. This chain connects TRBV19 to TRBJ2-1; 14 nucleotides agree with TRBD2. CDR3 length equals 15 residues. J lost 10 bases, V lost 10 bases, and 12 bases had no gene match. The germline V gene has CDR1 LNHDA and CDR2 SQIVND (reference sequence).

V and J are TRBV30 and TRBJ2-2; 10 bases are a match to TRBD2. Germline lookup yields CDR1 GTSNPN and CDR2 SVGIG (reference sequence). The CDR3 consists of 15 residues. The ends lost 6 bases at V and 3 bases at J; junction bases unmatched: 7. This CDR3 reads CACGTSGDYTGELFF. The CDR3 DNA sequence: TGTGCCTGCGGAACTAGCGGGGATTACACCGGGGAGCTGTTTTTT.

This chain joins TRBV11-2 and TRBJ1-2, with TRBD1 matching over 10 bases. Trimming cost V 5 bases and J 4 bases; bases outside gene matches: 10. Germline V lookup: CDR1 SGHAT, CDR2 FQNNGV. The CDR3 loop spans 16 amino acids. DNA for the CDR3: TGTGCCAGCAGCCCCCCGGGACAGGGGAGGATCTATGGCTACACCTTC. It translates to CASSPPGQGRIYGYTF.